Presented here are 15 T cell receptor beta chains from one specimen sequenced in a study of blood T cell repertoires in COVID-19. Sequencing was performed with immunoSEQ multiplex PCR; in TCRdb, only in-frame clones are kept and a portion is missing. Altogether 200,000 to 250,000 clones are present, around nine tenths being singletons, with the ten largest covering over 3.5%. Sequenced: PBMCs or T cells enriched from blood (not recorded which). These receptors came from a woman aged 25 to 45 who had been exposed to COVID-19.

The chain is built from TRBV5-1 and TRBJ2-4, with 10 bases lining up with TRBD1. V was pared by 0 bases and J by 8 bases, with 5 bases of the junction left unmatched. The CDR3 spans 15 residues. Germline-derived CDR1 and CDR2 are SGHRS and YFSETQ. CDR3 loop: CASSLGQGARDIQYF. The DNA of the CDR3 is TGCGCCAGCAGCTTGGGACAGGGGGCGCGGGACATTCAGTACTTC.

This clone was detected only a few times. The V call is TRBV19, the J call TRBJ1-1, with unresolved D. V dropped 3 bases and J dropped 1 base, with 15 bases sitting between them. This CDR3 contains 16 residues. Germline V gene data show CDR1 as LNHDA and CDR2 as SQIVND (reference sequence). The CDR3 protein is CASSIGVTTTNTEAFF. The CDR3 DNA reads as TGTGCCAGTAGTATCGGGGTAACGACGACGAACACTGAAGCTTTCTTT.

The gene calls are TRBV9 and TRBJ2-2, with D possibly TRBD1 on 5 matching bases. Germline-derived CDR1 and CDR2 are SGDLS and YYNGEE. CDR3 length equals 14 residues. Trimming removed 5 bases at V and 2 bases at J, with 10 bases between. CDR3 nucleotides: TGTGCCAGCAGTCACAGGCCCAACACCGGGGAGCTGTTTTTT. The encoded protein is CASSHRPNTGELFF. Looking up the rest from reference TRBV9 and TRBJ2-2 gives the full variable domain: DSGVTQTPKHLITATGQRVTLRCSPRSGDLSVYWYQQSLDQGLQFLIQYYNGEERAKGNILERFSAQQFPDLHSELNLSSLELGDSALYFCASSHRPNTGELFFGEGSRLTVL.

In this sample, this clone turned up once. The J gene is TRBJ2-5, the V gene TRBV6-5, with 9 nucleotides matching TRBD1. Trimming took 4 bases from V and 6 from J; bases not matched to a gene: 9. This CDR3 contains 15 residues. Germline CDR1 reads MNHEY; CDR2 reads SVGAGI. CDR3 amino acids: CASSLDRGPTQTQYF. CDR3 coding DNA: TGTGCCAGCAGTTTGGACAGGGGTCCAACGCAGACCCAGTACTTC.

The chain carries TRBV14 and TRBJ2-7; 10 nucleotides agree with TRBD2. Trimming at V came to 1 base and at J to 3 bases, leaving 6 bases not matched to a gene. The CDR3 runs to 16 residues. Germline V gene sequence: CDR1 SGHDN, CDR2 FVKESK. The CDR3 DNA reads TGTGCCAGCAGCCAAGGGAGCGGGAGGGCCTACTACGAGCAGTACTTC. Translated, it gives CASSQGSGRAYYEQYF.

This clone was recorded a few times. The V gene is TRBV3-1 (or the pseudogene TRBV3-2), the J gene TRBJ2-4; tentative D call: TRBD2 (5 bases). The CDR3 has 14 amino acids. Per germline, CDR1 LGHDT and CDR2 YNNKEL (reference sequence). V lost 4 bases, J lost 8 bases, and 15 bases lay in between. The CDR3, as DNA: TGTGCCAGCAGCCCAACCCGGGGTTCTCACATTCAGTACTTC. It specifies CASSPTRGSHIQYF.

The CDR3 is CASSLPWTSGYTDTQYF. The CDR3 bases are TGTGCCAGCAGCTTACCTTGGACTAGCGGATACACAGATACGCAGTATTTT. The chain has TRBV7-8 and TRBJ2-3; 10 nucleotides match TRBD2. J gave up 2 bases and V 2 bases, and 7 bases lay outside the gene matches. Germline V lookup: CDR1 SGHVS, CDR2 FQNEAQ. The length of the CDR3 is 17 residues.

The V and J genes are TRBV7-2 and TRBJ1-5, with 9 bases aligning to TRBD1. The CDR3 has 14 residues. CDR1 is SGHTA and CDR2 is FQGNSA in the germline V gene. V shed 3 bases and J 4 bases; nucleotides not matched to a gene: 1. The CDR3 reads CASSFGTGNQPQHF. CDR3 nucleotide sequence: TGTGCCAGCAGCTTCGGGACAGGGAATCAGCCCCAGCATTTT.

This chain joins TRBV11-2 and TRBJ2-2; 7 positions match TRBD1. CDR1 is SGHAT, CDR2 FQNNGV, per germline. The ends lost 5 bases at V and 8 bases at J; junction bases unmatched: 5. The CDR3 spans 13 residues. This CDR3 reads CASSIRGLGELFF. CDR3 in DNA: TGTGCCAGCAGCATAAGGGGGCTTGGGGAGCTGTTTTTT.

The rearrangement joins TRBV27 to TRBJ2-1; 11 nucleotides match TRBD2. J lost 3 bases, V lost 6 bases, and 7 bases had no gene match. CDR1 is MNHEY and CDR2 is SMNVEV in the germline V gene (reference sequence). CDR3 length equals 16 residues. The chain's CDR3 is CASRTVTSGNYNEQFF. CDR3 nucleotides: TGTGCCAGCAGGACCGTGACTAGCGGGAACTACAATGAGCAGTTCTTC.

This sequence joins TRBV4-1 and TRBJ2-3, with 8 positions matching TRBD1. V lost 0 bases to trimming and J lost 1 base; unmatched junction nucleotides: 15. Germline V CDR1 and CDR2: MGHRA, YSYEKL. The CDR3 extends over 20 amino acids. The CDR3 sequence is CASSQDQSSVQGAGTDTQYF. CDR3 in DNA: TGCGCCAGCAGCCAAGATCAAAGTTCTGTCCAGGGGGCGGGCACAGATACGCAGTATTTT.

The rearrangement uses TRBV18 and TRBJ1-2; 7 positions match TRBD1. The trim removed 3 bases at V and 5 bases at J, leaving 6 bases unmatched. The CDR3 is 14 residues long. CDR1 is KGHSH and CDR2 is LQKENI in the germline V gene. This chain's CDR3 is CASSPQTGQYGYTF. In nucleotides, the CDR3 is TGTGCCAGCTCACCTCAGACGGGACAGTATGGCTACACCTTC.

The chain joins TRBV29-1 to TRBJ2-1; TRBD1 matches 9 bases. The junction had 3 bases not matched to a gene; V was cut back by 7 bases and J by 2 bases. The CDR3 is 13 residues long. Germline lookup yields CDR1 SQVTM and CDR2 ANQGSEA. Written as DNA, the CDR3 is TGCAGCGAGGGACAGGGCACCTACAATGAGCAGTTCTTC. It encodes CSEGQGTYNEQFF.

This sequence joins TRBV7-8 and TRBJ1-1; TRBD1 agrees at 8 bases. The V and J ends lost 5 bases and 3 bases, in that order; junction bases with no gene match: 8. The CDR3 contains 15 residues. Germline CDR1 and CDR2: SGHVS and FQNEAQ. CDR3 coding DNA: TGTGCCAGCAGCACCCGGACAGGGTGGGACACTGAAGCTTTCTTT. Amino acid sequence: CASSTRTGWDTEAFF.

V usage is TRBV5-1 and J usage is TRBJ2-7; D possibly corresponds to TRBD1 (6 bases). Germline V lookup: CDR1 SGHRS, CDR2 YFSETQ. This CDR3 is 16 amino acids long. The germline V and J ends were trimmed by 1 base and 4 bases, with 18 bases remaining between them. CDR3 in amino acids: CASSLNLDRPLYEQYF. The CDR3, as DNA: TGCGCCAGCAGCTTGAATTTAGACAGGCCTCTGTACGAGCAGTACTTC.